The present TCR beta chain was sequenced within a study of siplizumab effects on memory and regulatory T cells (dated by TCRdb to the late 2010s). Some background on the complete study: The study looked at the effect of siplizumab, an anti-CD2 antibody, on alloreactive T-cell subsets in allogeneic mixed lymphocyte reactions made from human PBMCs. General study outcomes and caveats: Compared with memory T cells, unstimulated naive T cells appeared more diverse, and naive cells seemed to make a substantial contribution to the alloresponse. Because sequences at frequencies below about 10^-5 were poorly captured, only a minor fraction of alloreactive clones could be mapped back to unstimulated subsets. In reactions with siplizumab, an average of roughly 69% of mappable alloreactive CD4+ clones were Treg-derived, compared with 26.9% in control reactions. A naive or memory phenotype could not be assigned to roughly 75-96% of proliferating CD4+ or CD8+ clones. No functional confirmation was obtained for the suppressive function of proliferating Tregs from siplizumab cultures. Siplizumab significantly reduced the cumulative frequency of alloreactive sequences traceable to unstimulated CD4+ memory T cells.

Library creation used the immunoSEQ multiplex PCR assay. Approximately 100,000 TCR templates per sample were assayed on the deep sequencing platform. Genomic DNA extracted from sorted T cells was used for TCRbeta CDR3 sequencing. Per the authors' processing: The R programming language was used for clonal analysis of the TCRbeta CDR3 data. Comparing unstimulated samples against CFSE-low samples taken after the reaction was how alloreactive CD4+ and CD8+ clones were defined. Alloreactive CD4+ clones were assigned to regulatory or non-regulatory origin by matching sequences to sorted unstimulated Treg and non-Treg repertoires. As stored in TCRdb, this immuneACCESS dataset retains in-frame rearrangements with V and J assigned. A fraction of the clones does not appear; measured against another copy, unresolved V genes explain less than half of the discrepancy, and the remainder lacks a known reason. The DNA gave D and trimming, while V, J and clone size come from that table. Across this sample there are about 120,000 clones, with approximately 94% seen only once. The top ten hold roughly 1.5% of the sample.

Sorted unstimulated T cells, along with proliferating T cells recovered from mixed lymphocyte reactions, underwent TCRbeta CDR3 sequencing. Fresh whole blood from some ten HLA-typed healthy donors was used as the source from which PBMCs were isolated. Unstimulated CD4+ non-regulatory T cells were FACS-sorted to map the origin of alloreactive clones. About this clone: The antigen it binds to is not known. No base quality values were provided; no much bigger clone lies one nucleotide off.

The V and J ends are trimmed by 1 base and 7 bases, leaving 8 bases between them. Counted from cysteine to phenylalanine, this CDR3 has 13 amino acids. Just the 39-base CDR3 DNA is kept, in frame starting at base 1. CDR1 and CDR2, looked up from the germline V gene (reference sequence), are LNHDA and SQIVND. What was sequenced was non-Treg CD4+ T cells sorted from blood. Taken with the paper, the label for cell subset or site translates to: FACS-sorted unstimulated CD4+ non-regulatory T cells. Rearrangement joined TRBV19 to TRBJ2-1, and possibly TRBD2, on 5 matching bases. The clonotype comes from a human donor in good health. The nucleotides are TGTGCCAGTAGTATAGTATGGGAGAATGAGCAGTTCTTC. Its protein reads: CASSIVWENEQFF.